This T cell receptor beta chain is drawn from a study of cytotoxic CD8 clonotypes in ibrutinib-treated CLL (dated by TCRdb to about 2021). Turning to the overall study: The cohort included some 14 treatment-naive and roughly 10 relapsed/refractory patients; about 17 were IGHV unmutated. Responses were partial in roughly 24 patients and complete in 2; after median about 68 months follow-up, around 14 stayed in remission and 12 progressed. Response samples were taken after a median of roughly eleven months on treatment, ranging from about 6 to 36 months. On average, each sample yielded 270,000 or so productive templates and about 100,000 productive rearrangements. Longitudinal samples were available for about 30% of the roughly 90 trial participants. Cryopreserved peripheral blood mononuclear cells were obtained before treatment, at response, and at either sustained remission or disease progression.

Looking up the germline V gene yields CDR1 MGHRA and CDR2 YSYEKL. V drops 1 base and J drops 0 bases, leaving 13 bases in between. Including the terminal cysteine and phenylalanine, the CDR3 comprises 16 residues. Just the 48-base CDR3 DNA is kept, in frame starting at base 1. For TCR beta library preparation, about 2.2 micrograms of genomic DNA were extracted from the cryopreserved PBMCs. Longitudinal blood samples from CLL patients receiving ibrutinib monotherapy were subjected to high-throughput TCR beta sequencing. The patients were enrolled in a single-center, open-label phase 2 trial of ibrutinib monotherapy. Points on this clone: The antigen this receptor binds is unknown. The record has no base qualities; no much larger clone is one base away.

On a MiSeq, deep resolution sequencing aimed for a depth between 1 in 1 million and 1 in 200,000 T cells, with each clonotype covered approximately 9.2x on average. The immunoSEQ hsTCRB Kit was used to generate the TCR beta libraries. In the original analysis: The data were analyzed with ImmunoSEQ Analyzer and ImmunoSEQ Data Assistant, and V, D and J gene assignments followed IMGT definitions. Clonality, which ranges from 0 to 1, was calculated by subtracting the normalized Shannon entropy of productive rearrangement frequencies from one. Public clonotype analysis was restricted to overrepresented clonotypes comprising at least 0.05% of each patient's repertoire. Thirteen repertoires from age-matched healthy donors, obtained from immuneACCESS, served as clonality controls. TCRdb's version of the immuneACCESS table is confined to in-frame rearrangements and falls short of the full clone set. An unresolved V gene accounts for under half of the shortfall where checked; the remainder is of unknown origin. That table furnishes V, J and clone size, whereas the DNA furnished D and trimming. This sample holds tens of thousands of clones; 86% were observed only once. The ten biggest clones cover around 5% of the sample.

Beyond this particular receptor, the publication reports: Lymph node repertoires were not examined, and the timing of sampling was not matched between patients in sustained remission and those whose disease progressed. Clonality increased at ibrutinib response, stayed stable in sustained remission, and fell back toward baseline at progression. Public clonotypes were rare and either shrank or stayed stable during treatment, and the rise in clonality at ibrutinib response reflected expansion of private clonotypes. Baseline clonality was found to be higher than that of age-matched healthy donors and was strongly correlated with circulating CD8+ T-cell counts.

The chain is assembled from TRBV4-1 and TRBJ2-7, with no reliable assignment of the D segment. The TCR sequence derives from a human donor with chronic lymphocytic leukemia. The source was PBMCs, collected before ibrutinib treatment. In nucleotide form, the sequence is TGCGCCAGCAGCCAAGCCCCTTTTCCAGGCTCCTACGAGCAGTACTTC. This translates into CASSQAPFPGSYEQYF.